This TCR beta chain was captured in a study of T-cell reconstitution after alpha-beta-depleted transplantation in children. In this sample, this clonotype turned up a few times. Trimming took off 1 base at V and 4 bases at J, with 10 bases between the two ends. This CDR3 region has 14 residues. Looked up from germline, CDR1 is SGHTA and CDR2 is FQGNSA. The authors prepared the TCRbeta library with unique molecular identifiers. From the PCR reads, TCRdb called clonotypes with MiXCR, one entry per CDR3 protein. The sample consists of about 500,000 distinct CDR3 sequences, about 31% of them appearing once.

Sequencing used PBMCs from the stem cell graft donor, obtained from the stem cell graft. This TCR was recovered from a human donor who donated a stem cell graft to a child with aplastic anemia. The chain recombines TRBV7-2 with TRBJ1-2; possibly TRBD1 for D (6 bases). This CDR3 reads CASSLVAQGYGYTF. In DNA form, the CDR3 reads TGTGCCAGCAGCTTAGTCGCACAGGGCTATGGCTACACCTTC.